The source of this T cell receptor (beta chain) is a study of regulatory T cells in long-lasting Graves disease. Study in general: Less than 3 months of antithyroid drugs had been taken by newly diagnosed Graves' patients.

Documented time point: newly diagnosed GD, antithyroid drugs for less than 3 months. Generation of the TCR library employed RNA extracted from PBMCs. Building the TCR beta libraries relied on iRepertoire HTBI primers, and CDR3 regions underwent Arm-PCR. TCRdb redid the calling of the multiplex PCR reads with MiXCR, one entry per CDR3 protein. Among a few hundred thousand distinct CDR3 sequences listed, roughly 10% were seen once. This sample also belongs to another study, concerning T cells in Graves' hyperthyroidism and ophthalmopathy. That paper states: Before onset, by a median of around six months, the model predicted ophthalmopathy.

The receptor comes from a woman in her late teens or twenties with Graves disease. Specimen: peripheral blood mononuclear cells (PBMCs), collected at new diagnosis, from a patient treated with antithyroid drugs.

In DNA form, the CDR3 reads TGTGCCAGCAGCGGTACAGGGGCGATGATCAGGGGCACCGGGGAGCTGTTTTTT. Residues: CASSGTGAMIRGTGELFF. The chain carries TRBV7-6 and TRBJ2-2; 7 bases line up with TRBD1. The germline CDR1 and CDR2 sequences are SGHVS and FNYEAQ. V shed 5 bases, J shed 4 bases, and the junction held 16 bases outside the gene matches. This CDR3 spans 18 amino acids.